This entry describes one TCR beta chain. TCRdb called the 5' RACE reads again in MiXCR, with one record for every CDR3 protein. The table shows about 60,000 distinct CDR3 sequences, with around 10% occurring only once. The V segment lost 1 base and the J segment 3 bases; nucleotides outside the gene matches: 5. Germline assignment: CDR1 LGHDT and CDR2 YNNKEL (reference sequence). This CDR3 region has 17 residues. These data originate in a study of early T cells in non-severe SARS-CoV-2 infection. The receptor's source is an adult who was a healthcare worker with PCR-confirmed SARS-CoV-2 infection or an uninfected control (not recorded which). The J gene is TRBJ2-7, the V gene TRBV3-1; 14 bases are shared with TRBD2. Sequenced sample: whole blood. CDR3 coding DNA: TGTGCCAGCAGCCAAGGGACTAGCGGGAGGACCGTCTACGAGCAGTACTTC. Translating gives CASSQGTSGRTVYEQYF.